This TCR beta chain was documented in a study of T-cell memory formation after mild COVID-19. TCRalpha and TCRbeta libraries used 5'RACE with constant-segment primers and UMIs. One entry per CDR3 protein results from TCRdb running MiXCR on the 5' RACE reads. The table records some 410,000 distinct CDR3 sequences, less than 25% of them present only once. The sample comprised PBMCs or a T cell subset sorted from them (not recorded which). The TCR comes from an adult woman who had mild COVID-19 (a few samples of this study predate the infection). Cell type and time point are not known.

The CDR3 here is CASSQVRRGGPYEQYF. The CDR3 bases are TGTGCCAGCAGCCAAGTAAGAAGGGGAGGGCCCTACGAGCAGTACTTC. J is TRBJ2-7 and V is TRBV14; 7 bases are a match to TRBD2. The CDR3 runs 16 residues. Unmatched junction bases numbered 8, after V lost 1 base and J lost 2 bases. Germline V CDR1 and CDR2: SGHDN, FVKESK.